The 14 T cell receptor beta chains listed next were all sequenced from one sample in a study of shared T cell receptors in the human thymus. The method was immunoSEQ multiplex PCR; TCRdb's version includes in-frame clones alone and lacks a portion of them. The sample carries roughly 710,000 clones, over 75% recorded once. Another study also made use of these data, one on human thymus T cells.

Sequencing was done on a sample of thymocytes. The receptors were gathered from a girl in the first two years of life with a congenital heart defect.

The chain joins TRBV6-4 to TRBJ1-2; TRBD1 is a possible D gene (5 bases). Per the germline V gene, CDR1 is MRHNA and CDR2 is SNTAGT. V gave up 1 base and J gave up 4 bases, with 13 bases separating them. This CDR3 is built from 15 residues. The CDR3 sequence: CASSDLRQPLYGYTF. The CDR3 DNA is TGTGCCAGCAGTGACTTACGACAGCCTCTCTATGGCTACACCTTC.

This clone was recorded only once. The chain is built from TRBV2 and TRBJ1-4; D perhaps matches TRBD1 (5 bases). The CDR3 runs 12 residues. In germline, CDR1 is SNHLY, CDR2 FYNNEI. CDR3 nucleotides: TGTGGCTCGGCGGGGGGGTATGAAAAACTGTTTTTT. Translating it yields CGSAGGYEKLFF. Full variable domain (missing parts from reference TRBV2 and TRBJ1-4): EPEVTQTPSHQVTQMGQEVILRCVPISNHLYFYWYRQILGQKVEFLVSFYNNEISEKSEIFDDQFSVERPDGSNFTLKIRSTKLEDSAMYFCGSAGGYEKLFFGSGTQLSVL.

The V and J genes are TRBV18 and TRBJ2-7, with 13 bases identical to TRBD2. The CDR3 has 17 residues. After removal of 8 bases from V and 0 bases from J, the junction contained 10 bases not matched to a gene. Germline assignment: CDR1 KGHSH and CDR2 LQKENI. CDR3 in DNA: TGTGCCAGCGCGTGGGGGACTAGCGGGGAGAGCTCCTACGAGCAGTACTTC. This codes for CASAWGTSGESSYEQYF.

This clone was counted only a few times. The rearrangement joins TRBV5-6 to TRBJ1-3; 10 bases line up with TRBD1. Losses at the gene ends were 3 bases for V and 5 bases for J; bases not matched to a gene: 5. Germline loops: CDR1 SGHDT, CDR2 YYEEEE. This CDR3 is 15 amino acids long. CDR3 sequence (DNA): TGTGCCAGCAGCTCCCGGGACAGGGGTAGAAACACCATATATTTT. Translation gives CASSSRDRGRNTIYF.

The chain joins TRBV7-2 to TRBJ2-2, with a weak D call TRBD1 (5 bases). Germline CDR1 reads SGHTA; CDR2 reads FQGNSA. This CDR3 contains 13 residues. V lost 2 bases to trimming and J lost 4 bases, with 5 bases between them. CDR3 coding DNA: TGTGCCAGCAGCTTACAGGGCACCGGGGAGCTGTTTTTT. This encodes CASSLQGTGELFF.

Of note for this clone: At one boundary the junction diverges from the germline segment, which might be a read error. The sample carries other DNA sequences with the same CDR3. The chain recombines TRBV7-9 with TRBJ1-6, with D possibly TRBD1 on 5 matching bases. Looked up from germline, CDR1 is SEHNR and CDR2 is FQNEAQ (reference sequence). The CDR3 contains 16 residues. Here the CDR3 reads CASSLGTGSYNSPLHF. The CDR3 DNA follows: TGTGCCAGCAGCTTAGGTACAGGTTCCTATAATTCCCCCCTCCACTTT. The whole variable domain, filled in from reference TRBV7-9 and TRBJ1-6, reads DTGVSQNPRHKITKRGQNVTFRCDPISEHNRLYWYRQTLGQGPEFLTYFQNEAQLEKSRLLSDRFSAERPKGSFSTLEIQRTEQGDSAMYLCASSLGTGSYNSPLHFGNGTRLTVT.

V usage is TRBV6-5 and J usage is TRBJ1-1; TRBD1 agrees at 8 bases. This CDR3 has 14 amino acids. With 4 bases clipped from V and 2 bases from J, the junction kept 3 bases outside the gene matches. Germline V gene sequence: CDR1 MNHEY, CDR2 SVGAGI. The CDR3 is CASSFDRGNTEAFF. In nucleotides, the CDR3 is TGTGCCAGCAGTTTCGACAGGGGTAACACTGAAGCTTTCTTT.

The chain couples TRBV11-2 to TRBJ1-1; 9 bases align to TRBD1. J was trimmed by 4 bases and V by 4 bases; bases with no gene match: 13. Germline-derived CDR1 and CDR2 are SGHAT and FQNNGV. This CDR3 region has 17 residues. The CDR3 coding sequence is TGTGCCAGCAGCTCAATACAGGGGGCCCTAAACCTCACTGAAGCTTTCTTT. Translating gives CASSSIQGALNLTEAFF.

The CDR3 sequence is CASTVRTGGKTGANVLTF. As DNA, the CDR3 is TGTGCCAGCACCGTGAGGACAGGGGGAAAGACTGGGGCCAACGTCCTGACTTTC. The chain carries TRBV7-9 and TRBJ2-6, with 10 bases that match TRBD1. The germline CDR1 and CDR2 sequences are SEHNR and FQNEAQ (reference sequence). With 7 bases clipped from V and 2 bases from J, the junction kept 11 bases outside the gene matches. This CDR3 spans 18 amino acids.

This chain links TRBV19 with TRBJ1-1, with D possibly TRBD1 on 5 matching bases. CDR1 and CDR2 from the germline V gene are LNHDA and SQIVND (reference sequence). The CDR3 has 15 amino acids. Trimming removed 2 bases at V and 8 bases at J, with 18 bases between. CDR3 amino acids: CASSIRSQQVPEAFF. For the CDR3, the DNA is TGTGCCAGTAGTATACGATCCCAACAGGTTCCAGAAGCTTTCTTT.

With regard to this clone: Other DNA variants within this sample encode the same CDR3. V is TRBV14 and J is TRBJ1-2, with a tentative D call TRBD1 (6 bases). Deletions cut 0 bases from V and 8 bases from J, with 13 bases between. The CDR3 totals 14 residues. The germline gives CDR1 SGHDN, CDR2 FVKESK. The chain's CDR3 is CASSQDPGVSGYTF. DNA of the CDR3: TGTGCCAGCAGCCAAGATCCAGGGGTATCCGGCTACACCTTC.

The CDR3 is CASTDRGNNSPLHF. The CDR3 bases are TGTGCCAGCACAGACAGGGGAAATAATTCACCCCTCCACTTT. The chain links TRBV27 to TRBJ1-6; 8 nucleotides agree with TRBD1. V lost 7 bases, J lost 5 bases, and 4 bases stayed unmatched. Per the germline V gene, CDR1 is MNHEY and CDR2 is SMNVEV (reference sequence). This CDR3 contains 14 residues.

This rearrangement joins TRBV5-7 to TRBJ2-7, with D perhaps TRBD1 (5 bases). TRBV5-7 is placed among ORFs of uncertain function. The CDR3 contains 17 residues. V was shortened by 4 bases and J by 1 base, with 21 bases between the two germline ends. Written as DNA, the CDR3 is TGTGCCAGCAGCATTAGGCTAGGTCTCAAGGGGTCCTACGAGCAGTACTTC. Its protein is CASSIRLGLKGSYEQYF.

The chain couples TRBV10-3 to TRBJ1-1, with 10 bases matching TRBD1. V lost 6 bases and J lost 0; bases outside the gene matches: 7. Germline V gene data show CDR1 as ENHRY and CDR2 as SYGVKD. The CDR3 spans 16 residues. CDR3 protein: CAISVDRGLMNTEAFF. The DNA for the CDR3 is TGTGCCATCAGCGTGGACAGGGGGTTAATGAACACTGAAGCTTTCTTT.